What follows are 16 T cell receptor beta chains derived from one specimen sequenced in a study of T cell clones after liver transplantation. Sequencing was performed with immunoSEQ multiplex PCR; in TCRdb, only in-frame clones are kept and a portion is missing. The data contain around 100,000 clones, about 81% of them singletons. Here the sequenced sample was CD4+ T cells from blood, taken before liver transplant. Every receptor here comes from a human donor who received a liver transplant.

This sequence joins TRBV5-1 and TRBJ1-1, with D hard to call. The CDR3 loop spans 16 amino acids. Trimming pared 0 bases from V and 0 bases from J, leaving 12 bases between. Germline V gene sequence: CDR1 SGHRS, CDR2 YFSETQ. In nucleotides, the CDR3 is TGCGCCAGCAGCTTGGCAATGGACGGTATGAACACTGAAGCTTTCTTT. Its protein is CASSLAMDGMNTEAFF.

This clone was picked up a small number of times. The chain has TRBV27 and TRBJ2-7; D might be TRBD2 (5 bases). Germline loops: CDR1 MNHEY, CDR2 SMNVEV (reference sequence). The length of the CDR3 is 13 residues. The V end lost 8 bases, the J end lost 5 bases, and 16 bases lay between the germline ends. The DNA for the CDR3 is TGTGCCAGCCAGGCGATCGGGAACCACGAGCAGTACTTC. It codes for CASQAIGNHEQYF.

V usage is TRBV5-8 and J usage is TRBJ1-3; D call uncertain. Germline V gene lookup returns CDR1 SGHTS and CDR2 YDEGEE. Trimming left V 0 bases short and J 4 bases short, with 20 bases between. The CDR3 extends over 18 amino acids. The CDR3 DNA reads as TGTGCCAGCAGCTTGGAATCGGGCAGCCTAAAATCAGGAAACACCATATATTTT. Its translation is CASSLESGSLKSGNTIYF.

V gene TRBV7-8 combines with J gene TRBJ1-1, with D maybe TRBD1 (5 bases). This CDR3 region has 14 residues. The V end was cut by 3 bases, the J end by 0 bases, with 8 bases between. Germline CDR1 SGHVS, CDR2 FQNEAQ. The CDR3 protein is CASSFAGLNTEAFF. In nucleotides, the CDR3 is TGTGCCAGCAGCTTCGCAGGGTTGAACACTGAAGCTTTCTTT.

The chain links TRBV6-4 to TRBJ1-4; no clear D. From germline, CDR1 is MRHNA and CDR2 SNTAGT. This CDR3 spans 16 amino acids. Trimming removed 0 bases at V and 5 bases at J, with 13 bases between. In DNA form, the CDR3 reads TGTGCCAGCAGTGACTCGCAATCAGCATCCAATGAAAAACTGTTTTTT. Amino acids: CASSDSQSASNEKLFF.

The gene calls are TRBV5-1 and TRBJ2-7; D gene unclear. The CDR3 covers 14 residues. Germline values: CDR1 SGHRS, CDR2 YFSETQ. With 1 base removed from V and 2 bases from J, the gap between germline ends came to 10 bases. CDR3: CASSLPRETYEQYF. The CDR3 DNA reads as TGCGCCAGCAGCTTGCCTAGGGAAACCTACGAGCAGTACTTC.

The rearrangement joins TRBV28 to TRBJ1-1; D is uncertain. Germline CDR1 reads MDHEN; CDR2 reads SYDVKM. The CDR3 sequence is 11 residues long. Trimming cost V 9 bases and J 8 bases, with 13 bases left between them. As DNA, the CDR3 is TGTGCCAGTATAGGGAATTCGGAAGCTTTCTTT. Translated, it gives CASIGNSEAFF.

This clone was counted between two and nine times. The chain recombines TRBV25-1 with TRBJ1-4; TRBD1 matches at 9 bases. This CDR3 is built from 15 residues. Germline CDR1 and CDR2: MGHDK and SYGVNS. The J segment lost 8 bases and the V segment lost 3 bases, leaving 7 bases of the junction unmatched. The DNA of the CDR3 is TGTGCCAGCAGTGATGGGACAGGGTTTCGGGAAAAACTGTTTTTT. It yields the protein CASSDGTGFREKLFF.

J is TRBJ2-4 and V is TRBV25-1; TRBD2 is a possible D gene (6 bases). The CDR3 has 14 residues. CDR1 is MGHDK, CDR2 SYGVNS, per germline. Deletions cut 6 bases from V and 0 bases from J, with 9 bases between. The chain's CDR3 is CASSLGGAKNIQYF. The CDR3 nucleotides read TGTGCCAGCAGCCTGGGGGGAGCCAAAAACATTCAGTACTTC.

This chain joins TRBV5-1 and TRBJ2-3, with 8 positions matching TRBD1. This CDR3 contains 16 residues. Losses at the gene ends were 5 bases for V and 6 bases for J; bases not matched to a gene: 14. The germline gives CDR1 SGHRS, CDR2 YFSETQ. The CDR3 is CASRPTGAAGRDTQYF. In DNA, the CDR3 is TGCGCCAGCAGACCGACAGGGGCCGCTGGGCGCGATACGCAGTATTTT. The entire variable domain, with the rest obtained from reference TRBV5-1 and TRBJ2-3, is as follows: KAGVTQTPRYLIKTRGQQVTLSCSPISGHRSVSWYQQTPGQGLQFLFEYFSETQRNKGNFPGRFSGRQFSNSRSEMNVSTLELGDSALYLCASRPTGAAGRDTQYFGPGTRLTVL.

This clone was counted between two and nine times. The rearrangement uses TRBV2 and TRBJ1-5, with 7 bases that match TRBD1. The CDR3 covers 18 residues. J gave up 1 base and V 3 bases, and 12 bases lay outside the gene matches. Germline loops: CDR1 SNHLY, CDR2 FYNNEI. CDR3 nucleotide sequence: TGTGCCAGCAGTGAGGGGACAGCGCCCCGTATAAGCAATCAGCCCCAGCATTTT. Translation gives CASSEGTAPRISNQPQHF.

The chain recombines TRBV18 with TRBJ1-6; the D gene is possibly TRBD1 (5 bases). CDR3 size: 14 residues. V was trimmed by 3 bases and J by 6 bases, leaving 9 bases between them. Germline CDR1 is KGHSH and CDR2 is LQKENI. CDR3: CASSPAGSNSPLHF. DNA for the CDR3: TGTGCCAGCTCACCGGCAGGGAGTAATTCACCCCTCCACTTT. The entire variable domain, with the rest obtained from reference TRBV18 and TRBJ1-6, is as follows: NAGVMQNPRHLVRRRGQEARLRCSPMKGHSHVYWYRQLPEEGLKFMVYLQKENIIDESGMPKERFSAEFPKEGPSILRIQQVVRGDSAAYFCASSPAGSNSPLHFGNGTRLTVT.

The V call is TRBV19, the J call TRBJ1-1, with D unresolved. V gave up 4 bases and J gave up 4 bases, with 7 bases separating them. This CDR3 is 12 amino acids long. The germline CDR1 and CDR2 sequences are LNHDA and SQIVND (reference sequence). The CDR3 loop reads CASSNLSTEAFF. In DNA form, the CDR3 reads TGTGCCAGTAGTAATTTATCCACTGAAGCTTTCTTT.

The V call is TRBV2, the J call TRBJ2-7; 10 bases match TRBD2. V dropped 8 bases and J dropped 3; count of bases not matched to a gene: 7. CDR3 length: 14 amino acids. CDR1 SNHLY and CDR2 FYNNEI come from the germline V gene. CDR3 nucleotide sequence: TGTGCCAGCCTGGGGGCTAGCGGGAGCTACGAGCAGTACTTC. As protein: CASLGASGSYEQYF. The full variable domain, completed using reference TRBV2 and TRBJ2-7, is EPEVTQTPSHQVTQMGQEVILRCVPISNHLYFYWYRQILGQKVEFLVSFYNNEISEKSEIFDDQFSVERPDGSNFTLKIRSTKLEDSAMYFCASLGASGSYEQYFGPGTRLTVT.

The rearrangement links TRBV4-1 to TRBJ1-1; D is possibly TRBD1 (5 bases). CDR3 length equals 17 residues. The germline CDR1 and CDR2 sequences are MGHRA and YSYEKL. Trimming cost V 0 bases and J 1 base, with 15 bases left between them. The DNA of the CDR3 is TGCGCCAGCAGCCAAGACTTCATTTCGAGGGGGAACACTGAAGCTTTCTTT. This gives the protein CASSQDFISRGNTEAFF.

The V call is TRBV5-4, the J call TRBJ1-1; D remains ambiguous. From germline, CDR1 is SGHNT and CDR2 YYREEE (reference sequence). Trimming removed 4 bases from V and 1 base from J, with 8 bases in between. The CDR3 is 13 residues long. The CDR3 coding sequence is TGTGCCAGCAGCCCAGTCGGGAACACTGAAGCTTTCTTT. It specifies CASSPVGNTEAFF.